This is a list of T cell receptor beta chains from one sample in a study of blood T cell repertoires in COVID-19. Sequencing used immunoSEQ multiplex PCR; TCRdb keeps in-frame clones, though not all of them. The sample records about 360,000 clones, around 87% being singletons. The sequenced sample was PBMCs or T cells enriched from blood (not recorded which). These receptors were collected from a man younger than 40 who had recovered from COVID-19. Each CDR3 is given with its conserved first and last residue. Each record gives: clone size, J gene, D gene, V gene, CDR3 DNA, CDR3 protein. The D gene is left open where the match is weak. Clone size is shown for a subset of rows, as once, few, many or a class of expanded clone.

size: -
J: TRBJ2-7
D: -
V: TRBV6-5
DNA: TGTGCCAGCAGTCAGGGGAGCTCCTACGAGCAGTACTTC
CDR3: CASSQGSSYEQYF

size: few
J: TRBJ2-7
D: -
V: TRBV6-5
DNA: TGTGCCAGCACCTGGGGGACACACGACGAGCAGTACTTC
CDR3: CASTWGTHDEQYF

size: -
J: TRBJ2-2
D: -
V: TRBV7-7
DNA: TGTGCCAGCAGCTTATTGCAGGGGAACACCGGGGAGCTGTTTTTT
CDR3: CASSLLQGNTGELFF

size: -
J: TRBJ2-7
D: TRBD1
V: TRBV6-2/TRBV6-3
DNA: TGTGCCAGCAACCCAGGACAGGTCATAGGCGAGCAGTACTTC
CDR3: CASNPGQVIGEQYF

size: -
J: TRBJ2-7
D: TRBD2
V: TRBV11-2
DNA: TGTGCCAGCAGCTTACTCATGAGCGGGGGGCCGGGCGAGCAGTACTTC
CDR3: CASSLLMSGGPGEQYF

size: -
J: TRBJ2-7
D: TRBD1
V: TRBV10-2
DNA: TGCGCCAGCAGTGAATCCGGGACAGCACCCTACGAGCAGTACTTC
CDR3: CASSESGTAPYEQYF

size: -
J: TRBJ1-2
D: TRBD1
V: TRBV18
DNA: TGTGCCAGCTCACCAGGGACAGGGAGCTTAGGAGGCGGCTACACCTTC
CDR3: CASSPGTGSLGGGYTF

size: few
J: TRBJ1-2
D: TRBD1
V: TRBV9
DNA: TGTGCCAGCAGGACAGGGAACTATGGCTACACCTTC
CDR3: CASRTGNYGYTF

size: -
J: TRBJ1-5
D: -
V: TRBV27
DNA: TGTGCCACATCGACCAGGAATCAGCCCCAGCATTTT
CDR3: CATSTRNQPQHF

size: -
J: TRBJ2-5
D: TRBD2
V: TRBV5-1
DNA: TGCGCCAGTGGGACTAGCGGGGAGACCCAGTACTTC
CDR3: CASGTSGETQYF

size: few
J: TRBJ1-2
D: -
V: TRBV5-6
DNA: TGTGCCAGCAGCGACGACCCCATCTCAGGGTACGGCTACACCTTC
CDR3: CASSDDPISGYGYTF

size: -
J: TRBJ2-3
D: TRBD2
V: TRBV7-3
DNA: TGTGCCAGCAGCTTAGGAGTAGCGGGGGGCACAGATACGCAGTATTTT
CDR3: CASSLGVAGGTDTQYF

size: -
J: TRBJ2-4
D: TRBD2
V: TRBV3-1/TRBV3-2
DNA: TGTGCCAGCAGCCAAGTCCGGGGGGATCTAGCCAAAAACATTCAGTACTTC
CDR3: CASSQVRGDLAKNIQYF